This T cell receptor (beta chain) appears in the sequencing data of a study of CD8 T cells in ankylosing spondylitis. The CDR3 has 15 residues. Trimming took 6 bases from V and 0 from J, leaving 12 bases between them. Germline V gene sequence: CDR1 MNHEY, CDR2 SVGEGT. This clonotype has a handful of counts. The antigen is not known. TCRdb processed the 5' RACE reads anew with MiXCR; each CDR3 protein has one entry. The data contain about 800,000 distinct CDR3 sequences, 12% of them singletons. The study, taken as a whole, reports: Reportedly, significant enrichment of disease-linked clones occurred in matched ankylosing spondylitis synovial fluid. What seemed typical of ankylosing spondylitis blood was a TCR beta motif built from fewer than ten highly homologous variants.

The origin of this receptor is a male donor with ankylosing spondylitis. Sequencing was carried out using blood, either unsorted or a sorted T cell fraction (not recorded which). The chain carries TRBV6-2 or TRBV6-3 and TRBJ2-4; D is unclear. CDR3 sequence reads: CASSSTWTAKNIQYF. The CDR3 nucleotides read TGTGCCAGCAGCTCCACCTGGACAGCCAAAAACATTCAGTACTTC.